This is a list of T cell receptor beta chains from one sample in a study of CD4 and CD8 cells across lung adenocarcinoma regions. TCRdb fed the PCR reads into MiXCR, producing one record per CDR3 protein. Altogether about 9,200 distinct CDR3 sequences are present, around half being singletons, with the ten largest covering 40% to 55%. The sample taken for sequencing was CD8+ T cells from the margin of a lung tumor. The receptors shown here come from a female donor with lung adenocarcinoma. The CD4 and CD8 labels of this study may be unreliable. CDR3s include the opening cysteine and the closing phenylalanine or tryptophan. A D gene is named only where the DNA matches it firmly. The size of a clone is reported for some rows only, either as once, few or many, or as a class for expanded clones.

TGTGCCAGCGGTCCTAAAAATACGCAGTATTTT | CASGPKNTQYF | TRBV27 | - | 11 | TRBJ2-3 | -
TGTGCCACCAGTGACCGTACTAGCGGGCGAGGTGTAGAGACCCAGTACTTC | CATSDRTSGRGVETQYF | TRBV24-1 | - | 17 | TRBJ2-5 | TRBD2
TGCGCCAGCAGTCTCCGCCTCAGGGGGTCCGAGAGTTTCTTT | CASSLRLRGSESFF | TRBV10-2 | medium-sized | 14 | TRBJ1-1 | TRBD1
TGTGCCAGCAGGTTCCGGGACAGGTCCCCAAATTCACCCCTCCACTTT | CASRFRDRSPNSPLHF | TRBV27 | few | 16 | TRBJ1-6 | TRBD1
TGTGCCAGCAGTTCCGGGCCGTGCGGTAAAAATGAGCAGTACTTC | CASSSGPCGKNEQYF | TRBV6-5 | - | 15 | TRBJ2-4 | -
TGTGCCAGCAGTGAATCGACAGGGGGCCCAGATACCCAGTATTTT | CASSESTGGPDTQYF | TRBV6-1 | once | 15 | TRBJ2-3 | TRBD1
TGTGCCAGCAGTTCCCGACACGGAACAGGGAGAGGAAACACCATATATTTT | CASSSRHGTGRGNTIYF | TRBV6-5 | once | 17 | TRBJ1-3 | -
TGTGCCAGCAGTTATACAATAGCGGGGCCCCCGGGGACCCAGTACTTC | CASSYTIAGPPGTQYF | TRBV6-5 | - | 16 | TRBJ2-5 | TRBD2
TGTGCGGGCAGTTCGTACGAGACCCAGTATTTC | CAGSSYETQYF | TRBV27 | - | 11 | TRBJ2-5 | -
TGTGCCAGCAGAAGCGGGCCCTGGGCATACAATGAGCAGTTCTTC | CASRSGPWAYNEQFF | TRBV27 | many | 15 | TRBJ2-1 | -
TGTGCCAGCAGCGTAGTTTTGCGGAGTGACTCTGGGGCCAACGTCCTGACTTTC | CASSVVLRSDSGANVLTF | TRBV9 | - | 18 | TRBJ2-6 | -
TGTGCCAGCAGTGAAGCGCTTCGACTAGCGGGAGGCAATGAGCAGTTCTTC | CASSEALRLAGGNEQFF | TRBV6-1 | - | 17 | TRBJ2-1 | TRBD2
TGTGCCAGCAGTTACGACAGGGTTGCAGATACGCAGTATTTT | CASSYDRVADTQYF | TRBV27 | many | 14 | TRBJ2-3 | TRBD1
TGTGCCAGCAGTTATCCGGGACTGTACTTC | CASSYPGLYF | TRBV6-8 | - | 10 | TRBJ2-5 | -
TGCGCCAGCAGATCCGGGACAGGGGGCTTAGGGGGCACCGGGGAGCTGTTTTTT | CASRSGTGGLGGTGELFF | TRBV10-2 | few | 18 | TRBJ2-2 | TRBD1
TGTGCCAGCAGTTACATCGGGCCCACAGATACGCAGTATTTT | CASSYIGPTDTQYF | TRBV6-6 | medium-sized | 14 | TRBJ2-3 | -
TGTGCCAGCAGTTACTCGTTGGCCTCCGACAATGAGCAGTTCTTC | CASSYSLASDNEQFF | TRBV6-5 | medium-sized | 15 | TRBJ2-1 | -